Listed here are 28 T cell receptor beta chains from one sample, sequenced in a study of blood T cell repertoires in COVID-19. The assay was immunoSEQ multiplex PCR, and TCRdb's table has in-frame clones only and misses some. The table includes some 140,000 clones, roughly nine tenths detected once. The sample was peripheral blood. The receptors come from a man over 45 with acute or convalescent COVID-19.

CDR3 region: CASSVADYGYTF. In DNA, the CDR3 is TGTGCCAGCAGCGTAGCTGACTATGGCTACACCTTC. This rearrangement joins TRBV9 to TRBJ1-2; D call uncertain. This CDR3 has 12 amino acids. Germline lookup yields CDR1 SGDLS and CDR2 YYNGEE. Deletions cut 0 bases from V and 3 bases from J, with 3 bases between.

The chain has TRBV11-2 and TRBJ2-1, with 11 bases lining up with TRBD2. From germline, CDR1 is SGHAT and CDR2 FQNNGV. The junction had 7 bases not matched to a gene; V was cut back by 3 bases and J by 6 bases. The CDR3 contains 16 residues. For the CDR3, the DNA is TGTGCCAGCAGCTTTAGCGGGGGGGCTCTGGGCAATGAGCAGTTCTTC. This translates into CASSFSGGALGNEQFF. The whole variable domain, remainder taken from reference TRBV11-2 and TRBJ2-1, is EAGVAQSPRYKIIEKRQSVAFWCNPISGHATLYWYQQILGQGPKLLIQFQNNGVVDDSQLPKDRFSAERLKGVDSTLKIQPAKLEDSAVYLCASSFSGGALGNEQFFGPGTRLTVL.

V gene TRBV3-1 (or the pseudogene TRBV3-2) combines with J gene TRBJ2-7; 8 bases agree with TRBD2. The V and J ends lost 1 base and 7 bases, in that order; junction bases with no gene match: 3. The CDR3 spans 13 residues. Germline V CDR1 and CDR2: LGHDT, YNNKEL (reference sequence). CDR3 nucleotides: TGTGCCAGCAGCCAAGGCGGGAGGAGAGAGCAGTACTTC. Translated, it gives CASSQGGRREQYF.

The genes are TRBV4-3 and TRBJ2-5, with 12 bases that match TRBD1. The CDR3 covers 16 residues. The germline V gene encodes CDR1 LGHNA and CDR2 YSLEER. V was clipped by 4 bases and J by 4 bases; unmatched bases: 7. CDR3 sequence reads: CASSLGGDRGRETQYF. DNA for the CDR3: TGCGCCAGCAGCCTAGGCGGGGACAGGGGGCGAGAGACCCAGTACTTC.

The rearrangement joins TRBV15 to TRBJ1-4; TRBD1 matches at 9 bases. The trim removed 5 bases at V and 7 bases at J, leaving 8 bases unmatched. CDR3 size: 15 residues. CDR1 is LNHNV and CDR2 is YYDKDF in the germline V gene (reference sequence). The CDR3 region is CATSGPGQGSEKLFF. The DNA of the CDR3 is TGTGCCACCAGCGGACCGGGACAGGGTTCTGAAAAACTGTTTTTT.

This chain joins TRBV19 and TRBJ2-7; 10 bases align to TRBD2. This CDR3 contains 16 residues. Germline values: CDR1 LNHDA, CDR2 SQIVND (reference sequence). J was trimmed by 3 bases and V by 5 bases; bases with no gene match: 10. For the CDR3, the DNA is TGTGCCAGTAGTGCCCTCTCTAGCGGGAGCCACTACGAGCAGTACTTC. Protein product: CASSALSSGSHYEQYF.

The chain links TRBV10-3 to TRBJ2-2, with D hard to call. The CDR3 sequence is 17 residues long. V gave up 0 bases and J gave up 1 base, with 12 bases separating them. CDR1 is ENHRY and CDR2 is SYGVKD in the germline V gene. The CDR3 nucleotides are TGTGCCATCAGTGAGTCGCGAGGTCAGTTGAACACCGGGGAGCTGTTTTTT. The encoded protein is CAISESRGQLNTGELFF.

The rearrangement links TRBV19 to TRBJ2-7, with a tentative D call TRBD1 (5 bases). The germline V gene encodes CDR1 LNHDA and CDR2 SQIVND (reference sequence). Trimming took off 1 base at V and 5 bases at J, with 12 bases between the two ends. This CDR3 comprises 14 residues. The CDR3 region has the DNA TGTGCCAGTAGTATAGGTCAAGGGGCCAACGAGCAGTACTTC. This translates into CASSIGQGANEQYF.

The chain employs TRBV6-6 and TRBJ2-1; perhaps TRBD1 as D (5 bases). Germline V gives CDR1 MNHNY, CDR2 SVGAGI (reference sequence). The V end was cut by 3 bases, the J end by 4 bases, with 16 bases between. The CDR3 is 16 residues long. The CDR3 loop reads CASSYIGADGYNEQFF. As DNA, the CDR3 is TGTGCCAGCAGTTATATAGGGGCCGACGGTTACAATGAGCAGTTCTTC.

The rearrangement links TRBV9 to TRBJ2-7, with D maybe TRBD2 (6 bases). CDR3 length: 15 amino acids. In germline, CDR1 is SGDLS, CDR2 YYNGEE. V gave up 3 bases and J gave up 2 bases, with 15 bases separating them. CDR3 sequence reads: CASSEEGEGPYEQYF. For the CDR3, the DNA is TGTGCCAGCAGCGAGGAGGGAGAGGGTCCCTACGAGCAGTACTTC.

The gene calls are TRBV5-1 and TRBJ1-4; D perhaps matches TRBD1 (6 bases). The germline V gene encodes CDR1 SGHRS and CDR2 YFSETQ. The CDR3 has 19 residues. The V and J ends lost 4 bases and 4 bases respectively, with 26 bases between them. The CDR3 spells CASSLWGDPPQGRNEKLFF. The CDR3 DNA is TGCGCCAGCAGCCTTTGGGGAGACCCACCACAGGGCCGTAATGAAAAACTGTTTTTT. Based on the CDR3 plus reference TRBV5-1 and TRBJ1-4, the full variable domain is KAGVTQTPRYLIKTRGQQVTLSCSPISGHRSVSWYQQTPGQGLQFLFEYFSETQRNKGNFPGRFSGRQFSNSRSEMNVSTLELGDSALYLCASSLWGDPPQGRNEKLFFGSGTQLSVL.

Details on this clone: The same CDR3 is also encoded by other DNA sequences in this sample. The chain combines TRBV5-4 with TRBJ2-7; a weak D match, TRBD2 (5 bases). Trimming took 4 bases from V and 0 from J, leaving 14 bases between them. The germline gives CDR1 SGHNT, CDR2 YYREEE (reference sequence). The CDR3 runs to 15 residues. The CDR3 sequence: CASSPPGGSSYEQYF. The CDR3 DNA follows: TGTGCCAGCAGCCCCCCGGGTGGGAGCTCCTACGAGCAGTACTTC.

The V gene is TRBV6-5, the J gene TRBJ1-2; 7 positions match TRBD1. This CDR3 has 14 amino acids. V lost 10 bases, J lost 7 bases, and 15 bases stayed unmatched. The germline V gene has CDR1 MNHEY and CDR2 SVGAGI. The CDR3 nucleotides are TGTGCCACCACTACCTTCGGGCAGGGGGTTGGCTACACCTTC. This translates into CATTTFGQGVGYTF.

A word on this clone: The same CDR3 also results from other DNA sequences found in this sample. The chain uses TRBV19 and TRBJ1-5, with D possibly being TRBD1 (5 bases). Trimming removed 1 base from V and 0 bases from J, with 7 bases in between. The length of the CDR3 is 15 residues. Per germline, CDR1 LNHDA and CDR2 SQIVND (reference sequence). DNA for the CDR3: TGTGCCAGTAGTATAGGACAGTATAGCAATCAGCCCCAGCATTTT. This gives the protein CASSIGQYSNQPQHF.

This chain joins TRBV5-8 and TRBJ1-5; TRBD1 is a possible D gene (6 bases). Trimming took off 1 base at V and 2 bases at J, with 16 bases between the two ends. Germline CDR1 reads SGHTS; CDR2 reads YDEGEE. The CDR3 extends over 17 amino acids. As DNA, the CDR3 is TGTGCCAGCAGCTTGAGGGGGAGAGTGGGGGGCAATCAGCCCCAGCATTTT. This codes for CASSLRGRVGGNQPQHF.

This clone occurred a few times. CDR3 nucleotides: TGTGCCAGCAGTAATACAGGGGGCGAGCAGTACTTC. Amino acids: CASSNTGGEQYF. The chain uses TRBV5-4 and TRBJ2-7, with 8 bases matching TRBD1. Germline V gives CDR1 SGHNT, CDR2 YYREEE (reference sequence). The V and J ends lost 5 bases and 6 bases, in that order; junction bases with no gene match: 4. The CDR3 contains 12 residues.

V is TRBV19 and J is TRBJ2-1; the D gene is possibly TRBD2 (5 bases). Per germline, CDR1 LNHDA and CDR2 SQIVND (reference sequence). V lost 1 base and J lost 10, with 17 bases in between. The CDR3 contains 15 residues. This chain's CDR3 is CASSIAFWGAREQFF. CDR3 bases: TGTGCCAGTAGTATAGCCTTTTGGGGAGCTAGGGAGCAGTTCTTC.

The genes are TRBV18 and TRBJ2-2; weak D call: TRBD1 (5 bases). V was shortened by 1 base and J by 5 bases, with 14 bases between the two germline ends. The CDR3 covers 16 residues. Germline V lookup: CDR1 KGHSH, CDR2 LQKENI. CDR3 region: CASSPLRQGRTGELFF. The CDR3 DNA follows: TGTGCCAGCTCACCACTGAGGCAGGGTAGGACCGGGGAGCTGTTTTTT.

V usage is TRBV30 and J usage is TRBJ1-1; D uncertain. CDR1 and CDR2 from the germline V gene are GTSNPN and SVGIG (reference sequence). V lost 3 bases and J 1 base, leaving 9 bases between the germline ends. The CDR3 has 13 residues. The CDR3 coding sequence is TGTGCCTGGAGCCCGCGGGGGAACACTGAAGCTTTCTTT. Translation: CAWSPRGNTEAFF.

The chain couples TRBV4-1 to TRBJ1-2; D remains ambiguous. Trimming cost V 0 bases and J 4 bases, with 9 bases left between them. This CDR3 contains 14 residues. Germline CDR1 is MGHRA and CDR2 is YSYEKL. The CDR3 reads CASSQEGTVYGYTF. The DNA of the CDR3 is TGCGCCAGCAGCCAAGAAGGTACAGTCTATGGCTACACCTTC.

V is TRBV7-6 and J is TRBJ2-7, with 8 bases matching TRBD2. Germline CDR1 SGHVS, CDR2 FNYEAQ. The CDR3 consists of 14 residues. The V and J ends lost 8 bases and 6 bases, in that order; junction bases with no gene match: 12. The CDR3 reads CASGPGLGPREQYF. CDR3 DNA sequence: TGTGCCAGCGGACCGGGACTAGGGCCGCGCGAGCAGTACTTC.

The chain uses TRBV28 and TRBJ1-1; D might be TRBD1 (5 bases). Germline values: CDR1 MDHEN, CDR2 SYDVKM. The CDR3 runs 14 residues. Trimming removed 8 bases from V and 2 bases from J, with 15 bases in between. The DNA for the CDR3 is TGTGCCAGCCTTACTCCCGACAGAAACACTGAAGCTTTCTTT. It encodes CASLTPDRNTEAFF. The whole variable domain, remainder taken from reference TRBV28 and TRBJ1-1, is DVKVTQSSRYLVKRTGEKVFLECVQDMDHENMFWYRQDPGLGLRLIYFSYDVKMKEKGDIPEGYSVSREKKERFSLILESASTNQTSMYLCASLTPDRNTEAFFGQGTRLTVV.

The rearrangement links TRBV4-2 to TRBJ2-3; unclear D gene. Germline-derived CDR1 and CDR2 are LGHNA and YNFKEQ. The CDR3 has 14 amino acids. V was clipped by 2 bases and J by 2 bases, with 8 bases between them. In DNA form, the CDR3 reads TGTGCCAGCAGCCAAACCCTAGACACAGATACGCAGTATTTT. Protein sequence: CASSQTLDTDTQYF.

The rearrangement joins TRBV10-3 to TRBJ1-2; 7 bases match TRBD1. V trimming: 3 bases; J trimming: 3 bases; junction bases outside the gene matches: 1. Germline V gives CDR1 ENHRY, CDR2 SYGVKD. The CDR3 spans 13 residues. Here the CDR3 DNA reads TGTGCCATCAGTGATGGGACAGACTATGGCTACACCTTC. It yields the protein CAISDGTDYGYTF.

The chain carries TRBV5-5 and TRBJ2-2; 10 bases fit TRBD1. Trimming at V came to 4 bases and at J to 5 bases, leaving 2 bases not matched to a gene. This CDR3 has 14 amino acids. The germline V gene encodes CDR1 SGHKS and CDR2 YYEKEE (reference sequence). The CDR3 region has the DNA TGTGCCAGCAGCGGGGACAGGGGAACCGGGGAGCTGTTTTTT. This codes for CASSGDRGTGELFF. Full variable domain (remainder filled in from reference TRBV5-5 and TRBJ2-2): DAGVTQSPTHLIKTRGQQVTLRCSPISGHKSVSWYQQVLGQGPQFIFQYYEKEERGRGNFPDRFSARQFPNYSSELNVNALLLGDSALYLCASSGDRGTGELFFGEGSRLTVL.

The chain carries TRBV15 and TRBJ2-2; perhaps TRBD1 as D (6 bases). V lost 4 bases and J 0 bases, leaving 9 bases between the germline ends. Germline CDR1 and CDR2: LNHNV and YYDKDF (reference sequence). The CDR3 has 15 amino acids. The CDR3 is CATSTGHSNTGELFF. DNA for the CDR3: TGTGCCACCAGCACGGGACACTCGAACACCGGGGAGCTGTTTTTT. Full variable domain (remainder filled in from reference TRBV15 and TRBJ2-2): DAMVIQNPRYQVTQFGKPVTLSCSQTLNHNVMYWYQQKSSQAPKLLFHYYDKDFNNEADTPDNFQSRRPNTSFCFLDIRSPGLGDTAMYLCATSTGHSNTGELFFGEGSRLTVL.

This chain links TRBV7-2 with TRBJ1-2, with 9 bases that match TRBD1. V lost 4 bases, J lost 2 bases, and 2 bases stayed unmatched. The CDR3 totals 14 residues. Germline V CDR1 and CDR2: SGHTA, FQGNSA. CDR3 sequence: CASSSGQGNYGYTF. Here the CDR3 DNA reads TGTGCCAGCAGCTCAGGACAGGGGAACTATGGCTACACCTTC.

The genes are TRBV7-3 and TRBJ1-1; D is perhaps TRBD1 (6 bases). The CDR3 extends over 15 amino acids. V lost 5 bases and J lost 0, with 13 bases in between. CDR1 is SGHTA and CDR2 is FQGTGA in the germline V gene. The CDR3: CASSQQGGMNTEAFF. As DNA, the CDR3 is TGTGCCAGCAGCCAACAGGGCGGCATGAACACTGAAGCTTTCTTT.